Shown below are 3 T cell receptor beta chains from a single sample sequenced in a study of control samples from healthy donors and cancer patients. Only in-frame clones appear in the TCRdb table, and some are missing; sequencing was by immunoSEQ multiplex PCR. Of around 93,000 clones listed, around 88% were seen once; the top ten hold around 14%. The sequencing sample was made of blood. These receptor sequences come from a man under 40 in good health.

The chain uses TRBV2 and TRBJ1-5, with 7 nucleotides matching TRBD1. J gave up 2 bases and V 7 bases, and 5 bases lay outside the gene matches. The CDR3 is 14 amino acids. Germline V gene data show CDR1 as SNHLY and CDR2 as FYNNEI. Written as DNA, the CDR3 is TGTGCCAGCATGAGGGGGCGGGGCAATCAGCCCCAGCATTTT. It encodes CASMRGRGNQPQHF. Combining the CDR3 with reference TRBV2 and TRBJ1-5 gives the whole variable domain EPEVTQTPSHQVTQMGQEVILRCVPISNHLYFYWYRQILGQKVEFLVSFYNNEISEKSEIFDDQFSVERPDGSNFTLKIRSTKLEDSAMYFCASMRGRGNQPQHFGDGTRLSIL.

The V call is TRBV3-1 (or the pseudogene TRBV3-2), the J call TRBJ2-5, with D unresolved. There are 17 residues in the CDR3. Germline CDR1 and CDR2: LGHDT and YNNKEL (reference sequence). Trimming left V 1 base short and J 0 bases short, with 15 bases between. CDR3 DNA sequence: TGTGCCAGCAGCCAAGGTAGACCGATACTGTACCAAGAGACCCAGTACTTC. This sequence encodes CASSQGRPILYQETQYF.

The rearrangement joins TRBV7-6 to TRBJ2-1; D gene ambiguous. V was trimmed by 1 base and J by 3 bases, leaving 4 bases between them. Germline loops: CDR1 SGHVS, CDR2 FNYEAQ. The CDR3 totals 13 residues. CDR3 sequence: CASSLEFYNEQFF. The CDR3 region has the DNA TGTGCCAGCAGCTTAGAATTCTACAATGAGCAGTTCTTC.